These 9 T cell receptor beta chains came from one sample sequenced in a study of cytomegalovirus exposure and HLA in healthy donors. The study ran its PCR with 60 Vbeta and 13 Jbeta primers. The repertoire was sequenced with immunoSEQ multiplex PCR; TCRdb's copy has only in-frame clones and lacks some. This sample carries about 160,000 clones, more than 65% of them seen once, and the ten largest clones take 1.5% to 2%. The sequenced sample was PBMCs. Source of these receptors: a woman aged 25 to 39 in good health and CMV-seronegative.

The CDR3 DNA reads as TGTGCCTGGAGAATACAGGGCGGCACTGAAGCTTTCTTT. Translated, it gives CAWRIQGGTEAFF. V gene TRBV30 combines with J gene TRBJ1-1; weak D call: TRBD1 (6 bases). Germline values: CDR1 GTSNPN, CDR2 SVGIG (reference sequence). The CDR3 runs 13 residues. Trimming took off 3 bases at V and 4 bases at J, with 12 bases between the two ends.

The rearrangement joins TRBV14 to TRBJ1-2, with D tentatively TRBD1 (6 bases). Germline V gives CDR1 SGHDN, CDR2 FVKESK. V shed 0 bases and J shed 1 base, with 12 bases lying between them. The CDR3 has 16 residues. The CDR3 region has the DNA TGTGCCAGCAGCCAAGATATGAGGACAGATAACTATGGCTACACCTTC. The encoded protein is CASSQDMRTDNYGYTF.

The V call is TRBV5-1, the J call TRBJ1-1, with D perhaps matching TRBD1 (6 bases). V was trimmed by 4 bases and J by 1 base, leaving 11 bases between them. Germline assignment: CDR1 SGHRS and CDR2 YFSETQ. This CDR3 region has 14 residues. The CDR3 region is CASSIRQANTEAFF. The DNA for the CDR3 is TGCGCCAGCAGCATCCGACAGGCGAACACTGAAGCTTTCTTT.

This CDR3 reads CASSSGDLKDYNEQFF. The CDR3 bases are TGTGCCAGCAGTTCAGGGGACCTTAAGGACTACAATGAGCAGTTCTTC. The chain joins TRBV6-5 to TRBJ2-1; a weak D match, TRBD1 (6 bases). V lost 4 bases to trimming and J lost 3 bases, with 16 bases between them. Germline CDR1 reads MNHEY; CDR2 reads SVGAGI. CDR3 length equals 16 residues.

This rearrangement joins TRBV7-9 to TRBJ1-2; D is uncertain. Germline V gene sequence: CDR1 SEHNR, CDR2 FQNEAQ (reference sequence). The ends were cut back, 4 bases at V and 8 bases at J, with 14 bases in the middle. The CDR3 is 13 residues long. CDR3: CASSSIQTQGYTF. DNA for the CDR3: TGTGCCAGCAGCTCGATACAGACCCAGGGCTACACCTTC.

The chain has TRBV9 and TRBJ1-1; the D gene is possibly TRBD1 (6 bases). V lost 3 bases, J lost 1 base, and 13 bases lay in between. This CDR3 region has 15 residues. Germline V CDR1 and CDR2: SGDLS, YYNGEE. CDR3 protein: CASSAGGLSNTEAFF. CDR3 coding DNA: TGTGCCAGCAGCGCCGGGGGGCTTTCGAACACTGAAGCTTTCTTT.

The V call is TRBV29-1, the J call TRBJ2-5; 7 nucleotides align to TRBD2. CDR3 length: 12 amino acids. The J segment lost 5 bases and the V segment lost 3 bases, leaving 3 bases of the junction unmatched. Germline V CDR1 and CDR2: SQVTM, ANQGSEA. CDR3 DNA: TGCAGCGTTGAGAGGGGAGGGGAGACCCAGTACTTC. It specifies CSVERGGETQYF.

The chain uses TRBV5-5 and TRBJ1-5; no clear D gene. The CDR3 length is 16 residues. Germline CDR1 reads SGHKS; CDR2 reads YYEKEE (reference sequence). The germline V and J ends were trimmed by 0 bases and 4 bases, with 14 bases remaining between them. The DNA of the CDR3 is TGTGCCAGCAGCTTGGCGGGAGGACGCGTAAATCAGCCCCAGCATTTT. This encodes CASSLAGGRVNQPQHF.

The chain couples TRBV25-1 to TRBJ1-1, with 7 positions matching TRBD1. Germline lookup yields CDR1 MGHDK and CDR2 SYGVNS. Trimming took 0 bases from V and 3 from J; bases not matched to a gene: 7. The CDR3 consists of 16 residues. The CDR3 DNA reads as TGTGCCAGCAGTGAATATGGGACAGAAACATACACTGAAGCTTTCTTT. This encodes CASSEYGTETYTEAFF.